This T cell receptor beta chain was captured by sequencing in a study of siplizumab effects on memory and regulatory T cells. Findings and caveats of the study: Left unconfirmed was the suppressive function of proliferating Tregs from siplizumab cultures. Among sequences traceable to unstimulated CD4+ memory cells, alloreactive ones were significantly reduced by siplizumab. Naive T cells looked more diverse than memory cells and looked like major alloresponse contributors.

The assay was immunoSEQ multiplex PCR, and TCRdb's table has in-frame clones only and misses some. This table has about 120,000 clones, approximately 94% appearing once. Note on this clone: Its antigen is currently unknown.

Germline CDR1 is SGHRS and CDR2 is YFSETQ. The V segment lost 4 bases and the J segment 3 bases; nucleotides outside the gene matches: 18. This CDR3 has 18 residues. This chain uses TRBV5-1 with TRBJ2-7, with 8 positions matching TRBD1. Sequenced: non-Treg CD4+ T cells sorted from blood. This TCR was recovered from a human donor in good health. CDR3: CASSRRRQGLTEFYEQYF. The CDR3 nucleotides read TGCGCCAGCAGCCGACGACGACAGGGGTTAACAGAGTTCTACGAGCAGTACTTC.